This TCR beta chain was recovered during a study of beta chain features in type 1 diabetes. As every portion of the isolated RNA was reverse transcribed, the sequencing read expressed TCRB transcripts. TCRdb's table, derived via immunoSEQ multiplex PCR, lists solely in-frame clones and lacks some. The data contain 160,000 or so clones, 11% of them seen just once; the ten biggest clones take up approximately 2%. This clone was detected only a few times. The germline V gene has CDR1 SGDLS and CDR2 YYNGEE. The CDR3 runs to 12 residues. V gave up 2 bases and J gave up 9 bases, with 9 bases separating them.

This clonotype originated in a man between 18 and 29 years old in good health. The sample comprised central memory CD4+ T cells from blood. V gene TRBV9 combines with J gene TRBJ2-1; D is unclear. The CDR3 here is CASSVPPGEQFF. In nucleotides, the CDR3 is TGTGCCAGCAGCGTCCCCCCCGGTGAGCAGTTCTTC.